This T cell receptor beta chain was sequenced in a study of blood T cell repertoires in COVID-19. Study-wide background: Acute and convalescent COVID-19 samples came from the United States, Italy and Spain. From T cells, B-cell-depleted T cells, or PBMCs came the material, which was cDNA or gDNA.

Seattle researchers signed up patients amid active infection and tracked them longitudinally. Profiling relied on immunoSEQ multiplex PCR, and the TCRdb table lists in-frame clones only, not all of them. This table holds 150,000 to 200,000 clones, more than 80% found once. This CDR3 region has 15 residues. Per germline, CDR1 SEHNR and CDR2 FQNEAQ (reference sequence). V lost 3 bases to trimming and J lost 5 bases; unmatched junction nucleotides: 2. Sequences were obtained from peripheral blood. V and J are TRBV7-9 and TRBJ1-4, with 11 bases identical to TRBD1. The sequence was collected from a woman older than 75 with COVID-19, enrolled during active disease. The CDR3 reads CASSFGDRGNEKLFF. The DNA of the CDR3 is TGTGCCAGCAGCTTCGGGGACAGGGGGAATGAAAAACTGTTTTTT.